A single sample is the source of the 30 T cell receptor beta chains below, sequenced in a study of beta chain features in type 1 diabetes. Overall study findings and caveats: Across all four CD4+ subsets, people with type 1 diabetes showed modestly shorter TCRB CDR3s.

Their recognized antigens are unknown. Investigators reverse transcribed all isolated RNA, so they sequenced expressed TCRB transcripts. TCRdb's table, derived via immunoSEQ multiplex PCR, lists solely in-frame clones and lacks some. The sample holds about 700,000 clones, 13% seen once. What was sequenced was naive CD4+ T cells from blood. The receptors were gathered from a man aged 18 to 35 with type 1 diabetes.

This clone came up a few times. The J gene is TRBJ2-3, the V gene TRBV6-5; unclear D gene. V was shortened by 3 bases and J by 1 base, with 11 bases between the two germline ends. Looked up from germline, CDR1 is MNHEY and CDR2 is SVGAGI. The CDR3 runs to 15 residues. This CDR3 reads CASSYADAGTDTQYF. The DNA for the CDR3 is TGTGCCAGCAGTTATGCCGACGCTGGCACAGATACGCAGTATTTT.

This clone came up a few times. The chain has TRBV5-6 and TRBJ1-2; D unresolved. Germline V gives CDR1 SGHDT, CDR2 YYEEEE. V dropped 2 bases and J dropped 8 bases, with 7 bases sitting between them. This CDR3 spans 11 amino acids. The CDR3 spells CASSFTSGYTF. The CDR3 DNA reads as TGTGCCAGCAGCTTTACCAGCGGCTACACCTTC.

This clone has only a few counts. The chain links TRBV7-9 to TRBJ1-1; the D is unclear. Germline V CDR1 and CDR2: SEHNR, FQNEAQ (reference sequence). V shed 3 bases and J shed 4 bases, with 9 bases lying between them. The CDR3 totals 13 residues. The CDR3 region is CASSFSSGTEAFF. CDR3 sequence (DNA): TGTGCCAGCAGCTTCTCCAGTGGCACTGAAGCTTTCTTT.

This chain uses TRBV11-2 with TRBJ2-6; D is possibly TRBD2 (5 bases). The germline CDR1 and CDR2 sequences are SGHAT and FQNNGV. CDR3 length: 18 residues. V lost 10 bases and J 1 base, leaving 23 bases between the germline ends. CDR3 sequence (DNA): TGTGCCACCCTAGCCAGCTCTTGGGGAGAGTCTGGGGCCAACGTCCTGACTTTC. The encoded protein is CATLASSWGESGANVLTF.

This chain connects TRBV7-8 to TRBJ1-5, with D perhaps matching TRBD1 (6 bases). This CDR3 is 14 amino acids long. CDR1 is SGHVS, CDR2 FQNEAQ, per germline. V was cut by 5 bases and J by 3 bases, with 11 bases left in between. The CDR3 sequence is CASSPTGLNQPQHF. The DNA of the CDR3 is TGTGCCAGCAGCCCAACAGGGCTCAATCAGCCCCAGCATTTT.

There are a few counts of this clone. The genes are TRBV7-9 and TRBJ1-6, with TRBD1 matching over 9 bases. Unmatched junction bases numbered 0, after V lost 1 base and J lost 8 bases. The V gene's germline CDR1 is SEHNR and CDR2 FQNEAQ (reference sequence). There are 14 residues in the CDR3. The CDR3 nucleotides are TGTGCCAGCAGCTTAGGGGACAGGGATTCACCCCTCCACTTT. It is translated as CASSLGDRDSPLHF.

This chain links TRBV2 with TRBJ1-5, with unresolved D. The germline V gene encodes CDR1 SNHLY and CDR2 FYNNEI. This CDR3 is 13 amino acids long. V was clipped by 1 base and J by 7 bases, with 8 bases between them. The DNA for the CDR3 is TGTGCCAGCAGTGAAGAAGAGGCCCAGCCCCAGCATTTT. It specifies CASSEEEAQPQHF.

V is TRBV27 and J is TRBJ2-6; a possible D gene is TRBD2 (5 bases). This CDR3 region has 13 residues. Germline loops: CDR1 MNHEY, CDR2 SMNVEV (reference sequence). V lost 10 bases to trimming and J lost 3 bases, with 10 bases between them. The CDR3 nucleotides are TGTGCCACGAGGGCGGTTGGGGCCAACGTCCTGACTTTC. This gives the protein CATRAVGANVLTF.

The rearrangement joins TRBV18 to TRBJ2-5, with TRBD1 matching 11 bases. The CDR3 length is 14 residues. CDR1 and CDR2 from the germline V gene are KGHSH and LQKENI. J gave up 4 bases and V 7 bases, and 5 bases lay outside the gene matches. CDR3 in DNA: TGTGCCAGCTTACGGACAGGGGGCTCAGAGACCCAGTACTTC. It codes for CASLRTGGSETQYF.

The chain employs TRBV29-1 and TRBJ2-6; D is uncertain. CDR1 and CDR2 from the germline V gene are SQVTM and ANQGSEA. The CDR3 covers 15 residues. V lost 6 bases and J lost 1, with 13 bases in between. CDR3 coding DNA: TGCAGCGTGGGGAAGGGCCGGTCTGGGGCCAACGTCCTGACTTTC. As protein: CSVGKGRSGANVLTF. The entire variable domain, with the rest obtained from reference TRBV29-1 and TRBJ2-6, is as follows: SAVISQKPSRDICQRGTSLTIQCQVDSQVTMMFWYRQQPGQSLTLIATANQGSEATYESGFVIDKFPISRPNLTFSTLTVSNMSPEDSSIYLCSVGKGRSGANVLTFGAGSRLTVL.

The CDR3 spells CASSRQGIGSYEQYF. The DNA for the CDR3 is TGTGCCAGCAGTCGCCAGGGTATTGGGTCCTACGAGCAGTACTTC. V gene TRBV28 combines with J gene TRBJ2-7; perhaps TRBD1 as D (5 bases). V shed 5 bases and J shed 1 base, with 15 bases lying between them. The V gene's germline CDR1 is MDHEN and CDR2 SYDVKM. The CDR3 has 15 amino acids.

The rearrangement joins TRBV5-1 to TRBJ2-7, with D uncertain. Germline V CDR1 and CDR2: SGHRS, YFSETQ. This CDR3 has 12 residues. V shed 5 bases and J shed 2 bases, with 8 bases lying between them. The CDR3 loop reads CASRTETYEQYF. As DNA, the CDR3 is TGCGCCAGCAGAACAGAGACCTACGAGCAGTACTTC.

This clone has more than one count but fewer than ten. This chain connects TRBV19 to TRBJ2-4; TRBD1 might be the D (6 bases). Germline assignment: CDR1 LNHDA and CDR2 SQIVND (reference sequence). The V end was cut by 8 bases, the J end by 3 bases, with 17 bases between. The CDR3 contains 15 residues. This CDR3 is CASSKTGRIKNIQYF. The CDR3 DNA reads as TGTGCCAGTTCGAAGACAGGCCGCATCAAAAACATTCAGTACTTC.

This clone was seen only a few times. The V call is TRBV6-5, the J call TRBJ1-2; 7 nucleotides agree with TRBD1. This CDR3 region has 12 residues. After removal of 5 bases from V and 6 bases from J, the junction contained 3 bases not matched to a gene. The germline CDR1 and CDR2 sequences are MNHEY and SVGAGI. This CDR3 is CASSQGENGYTF. CDR3 bases: TGTGCCAGCAGTCAGGGGGAGAATGGCTACACCTTC.

The V call is TRBV4-1, the J call TRBJ2-7; D is uncertain. This CDR3 comprises 15 residues. Per the germline V gene, CDR1 is MGHRA and CDR2 is YSYEKL. With 0 bases removed from V and 1 base from J, the gap between germline ends came to 10 bases. CDR3 sequence: CASSQDWLASYEQYF. The CDR3, as DNA: TGCGCCAGCAGCCAAGATTGGTTAGCTTCCTACGAGCAGTACTTC.

This sequence joins TRBV25-1 and TRBJ1-2; TRBD1 might be the D (6 bases). Germline lookup yields CDR1 MGHDK and CDR2 SYGVNS. The V gene lost 7 bases and the J gene lost 8 bases, with 14 bases spanning the gap. CDR3 length: 12 residues. CDR3: CASMRQEGGYTF. The CDR3 DNA is TGTGCCAGCATGAGACAGGAGGGGGGCTACACCTTC.

This clone came up a few times. This chain uses TRBV7-2 with TRBJ2-7; 8 bases align to TRBD1. Germline assignment: CDR1 SGHTA and CDR2 FQGNSA. The CDR3 spans 14 residues. Trimming removed 5 bases from V and 2 bases from J; junction bases left unmatched: 5. This CDR3 reads CASSRTGGTYEQYF. The CDR3 DNA is TGTGCCAGCAGCCGTACAGGGGGAACCTACGAGCAGTACTTC.

This chain links TRBV23-1 with TRBJ2-7; D perhaps matches TRBD1 (6 bases). TRBV23-1 falls under the ORF class, with uncertain function. The V and J ends lost 3 bases and 1 base respectively, with 16 bases between them. The CDR3 covers 16 residues. CDR3: CASSHFRDNESYEQYF. DNA for the CDR3: TGCGCCAGCAGTCACTTCCGGGACAACGAATCCTACGAGCAGTACTTC.

This chain's CDR3 is CASSVRPSTSGGPEQYF. The CDR3 bases are TGTGCCAGCAGCGTAAGGCCATCGACTAGCGGGGGCCCCGAGCAGTACTTC. The chain combines TRBV9 with TRBJ2-7, with 12 bases fitting TRBD2. The trim removed 1 base at V and 6 bases at J, leaving 11 bases unmatched. In germline, CDR1 is SGDLS, CDR2 YYNGEE. The CDR3 consists of 17 residues.

In this sample, this clone turned up a few times. This chain uses TRBV5-6 with TRBJ2-7; no clear D. V gave up 1 base and J gave up 6 bases, with 5 bases separating them. Germline CDR1 is SGHDT and CDR2 is YYEEEE. The CDR3 has 11 residues. The DNA of the CDR3 is TGTGCCAGCAGCTTGCAGGCCGAGCAGTACTTC. As protein: CASSLQAEQYF.

The chain uses TRBV29-1 and TRBJ1-1, with D unresolved. V was cut by 7 bases and J by 6 bases, with 15 bases left in between. Germline CDR1 and CDR2: SQVTM and ANQGSEA. This CDR3 has 12 residues. CDR3 loop: CSGYKGSAEAFF. The CDR3 region has the DNA TGCAGCGGCTATAAGGGCTCGGCTGAAGCTTTCTTT.

The chain combines TRBV6-6 with TRBJ2-7; D perhaps matches TRBD1 (6 bases). This CDR3 region has 12 residues. Germline assignment: CDR1 MNHNY and CDR2 SVGAGI (reference sequence). Trimming shortened V by 4 bases and J by 3 bases, and 7 bases separated the two germline ends. The CDR3 DNA reads TGTGCCAGCAGTTCGACAGGCTACGAGCAGTACTTC. Amino acids: CASSSTGYEQYF.

Here the CDR3 DNA reads TGTGCCTGGAGCGGGACAGGCAATGGCTACACCTTC. Amino acid sequence: CAWSGTGNGYTF. The chain uses TRBV30 and TRBJ1-2; 8 bases are a match to TRBD1. The V gene end was trimmed by 3 bases and the J gene end by 6 bases; junction bases not matched to a gene: 3. The CDR3 sequence is 12 residues long. In germline, CDR1 is GTSNPN, CDR2 SVGIG (reference sequence). The variable domain in full, completed from reference TRBV30 and TRBJ1-2, reads SQTIHQWPATLVQPVGSPLSLECTVEGTSNPNLYWYRQAAGRGLQLLFYSVGIGQISSEVPQNLSASRPQDRQFILSSKKLLLSDSGFYLCAWSGTGNGYTFGSGTRLTVV.

This clone was observed a few times. The chain carries TRBV5-1 and TRBJ2-7, with D possibly being TRBD1 (6 bases). The CDR3 covers 13 residues. With 4 bases removed from V and 4 bases from J, the gap between germline ends came to 12 bases. The germline V gene encodes CDR1 SGHRS and CDR2 YFSETQ. The CDR3 region is CASSQQGEYEQYF. DNA of the CDR3: TGCGCCAGCAGCCAACAGGGAGAGTACGAGCAGTACTTC.

V and J are TRBV7-6 and TRBJ2-3; D tentatively fits TRBD1 or TRBD2 (6 bases each). With 5 bases removed from V and 6 bases from J, the gap between germline ends came to 18 bases. CDR1 SGHVS and CDR2 FNYEAQ come from the germline V gene. This CDR3 comprises 15 residues. The CDR3 loop is CASSRGERTFDTQYF. CDR3 nucleotide sequence: TGTGCCAGCAGCAGGGGGGAGAGGACATTCGATACGCAGTATTTT.

The chain couples TRBV30 to TRBJ2-2; 8 positions agree with TRBD2. The ends lost 1 base at V and 0 bases at J; junction bases unmatched: 7. The germline V gene encodes CDR1 GTSNPN and CDR2 SVGIG (reference sequence). The CDR3 runs 17 residues. CDR3 bases: TGTGCCTGGAGTGAACTAGCGGTGGCCTCGAACACCGGGGAGCTGTTTTTT. It specifies CAWSELAVASNTGELFF.

The chain recombines TRBV7-9 with TRBJ2-3; 10 positions match TRBD2. The CDR3 consists of 15 residues. V trimming: 1 base; J trimming: 4 bases; junction bases outside the gene matches: 2. CDR1 and CDR2 (germline): SEHNR, FQNEAQ (reference sequence). The CDR3 DNA sequence: TGTGCCAGCAGCTTAGAGGGGACTAGCGCAGATACGCAGTATTTT. Amino acid sequence: CASSLEGTSADTQYF. Variable domain in full (rest from reference TRBV7-9 and TRBJ2-3): DTGVSQNPRHKITKRGQNVTFRCDPISEHNRLYWYRQTLGQGPEFLTYFQNEAQLEKSRLLSDRFSAERPKGSFSTLEIQRTEQGDSAMYLCASSLEGTSADTQYFGPGTRLTVL.

The J gene is TRBJ2-5, the V gene TRBV7-6; D gene uncertain. Trimming pared 5 bases from V and 3 bases from J, leaving 7 bases between. CDR1 SGHVS and CDR2 FNYEAQ come from the germline V gene. The CDR3 totals 12 residues. CDR3 sequence (DNA): TGTGCCAGCAGCCGTCCTGAAGAGACCCAGTACTTC. Translated, it gives CASSRPEETQYF.

The table lists this clone with a few counts. This sequence joins TRBV30 and TRBJ1-1, with 9 bases fitting TRBD1. V was pared by 5 bases and J by 5 bases, with 6 bases of the junction left unmatched. From germline, CDR1 is GTSNPN and CDR2 SVGIG (reference sequence). There are 13 residues in the CDR3. CDR3 amino acids: CAWDRGGRTEAFF. The CDR3 region has the DNA TGTGCCTGGGACAGGGGGGGTAGGACTGAAGCTTTCTTT.

This clone occurred a few times. This chain joins TRBV30 and TRBJ1-3; the match to TRBD1 covers 7 bases. CDR1 and CDR2 (germline): GTSNPN, SVGIG (reference sequence). This CDR3 has 13 residues. After removal of 5 bases from V and 2 bases from J, the junction contained 3 bases not matched to a gene. The CDR3 sequence: CAWQTGPGNTIYF. The CDR3 DNA reads as TGTGCCTGGCAGACAGGGCCTGGAAACACCATATATTTT.